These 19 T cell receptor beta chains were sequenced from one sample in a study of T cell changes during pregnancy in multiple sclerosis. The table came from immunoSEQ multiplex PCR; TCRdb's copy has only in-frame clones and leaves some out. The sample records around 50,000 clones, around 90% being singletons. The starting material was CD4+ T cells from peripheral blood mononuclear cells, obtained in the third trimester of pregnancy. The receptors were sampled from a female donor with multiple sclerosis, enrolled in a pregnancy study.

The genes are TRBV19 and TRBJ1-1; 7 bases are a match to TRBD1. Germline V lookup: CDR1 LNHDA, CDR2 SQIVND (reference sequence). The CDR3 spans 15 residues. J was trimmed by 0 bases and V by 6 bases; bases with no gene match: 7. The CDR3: CASRMTGPMNTEAFF. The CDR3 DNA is TGTGCCAGTAGAATGACAGGGCCGATGAACACTGAAGCTTTCTTT.

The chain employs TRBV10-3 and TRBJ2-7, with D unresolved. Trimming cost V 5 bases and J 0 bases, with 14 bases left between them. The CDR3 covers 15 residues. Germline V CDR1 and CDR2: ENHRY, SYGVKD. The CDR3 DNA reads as TGTGCCATCAGTCCAGGTCCTTTAAGCTCCTACGAGCAGTACTTC. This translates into CAISPGPLSSYEQYF.

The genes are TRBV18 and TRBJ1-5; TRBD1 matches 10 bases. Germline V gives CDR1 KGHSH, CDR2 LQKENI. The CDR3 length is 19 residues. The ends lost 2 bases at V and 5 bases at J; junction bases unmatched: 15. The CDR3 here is CASSPRRQGALQLDQPQHF. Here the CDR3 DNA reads TGTGCCAGCTCACCAAGAAGACAGGGGGCCCTGCAGCTGGATCAGCCCCAGCATTTT. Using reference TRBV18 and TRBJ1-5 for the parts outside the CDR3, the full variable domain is NAGVMQNPRHLVRRRGQEARLRCSPMKGHSHVYWYRQLPEEGLKFMVYLQKENIIDESGMPKERFSAEFPKEGPSILRIQQVVRGDSAAYFCASSPRRQGALQLDQPQHFGDGTRLSIL.

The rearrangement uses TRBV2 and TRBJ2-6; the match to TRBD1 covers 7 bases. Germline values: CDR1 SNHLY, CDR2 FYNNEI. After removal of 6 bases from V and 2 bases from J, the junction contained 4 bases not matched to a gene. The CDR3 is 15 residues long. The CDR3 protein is CASSATGAGANVLTF. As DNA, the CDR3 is TGTGCCAGCAGCGCCACAGGGGCTGGGGCCAACGTCCTGACTTTC. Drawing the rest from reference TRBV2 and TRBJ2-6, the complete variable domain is EPEVTQTPSHQVTQMGQEVILRCVPISNHLYFYWYRQILGQKVEFLVSFYNNEISEKSEIFDDQFSVERPDGSNFTLKIRSTKLEDSAMYFCASSATGAGANVLTFGAGSRLTVL.

The CDR3 reads CASSPKGSARAFF. The CDR3 DNA follows: TGTGCCAGCAGCCCAAAGGGGTCGGCTAGAGCTTTCTTT. The chain carries TRBV6-1 and TRBJ1-1; D perhaps matches TRBD1 (5 bases). From germline, CDR1 is MNHNS and CDR2 SASEGT. This CDR3 is 13 amino acids long. V was clipped by 6 bases and J by 10 bases, with 18 bases between them.

The CDR3 DNA sequence: TGTGCCAGCGCAAGGACAGGGAACACTGAAGCTTTCTTT. Amino acids: CASARTGNTEAFF. This chain joins TRBV6-4 and TRBJ1-1, with 7 bases fitting TRBD1. The germline V gene has CDR1 MRHNA and CDR2 SNTAGT. The CDR3 contains 13 residues. With V trimmed by 8 bases and J by 1 base, 4 bases remained unmatched.

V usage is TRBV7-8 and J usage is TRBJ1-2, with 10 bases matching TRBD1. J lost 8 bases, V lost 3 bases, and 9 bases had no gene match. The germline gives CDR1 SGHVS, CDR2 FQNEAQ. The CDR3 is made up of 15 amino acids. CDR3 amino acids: CASSLGQGPSWGYTF. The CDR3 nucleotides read TGTGCCAGCAGCTTGGGACAGGGGCCTTCTTGGGGCTACACCTTC. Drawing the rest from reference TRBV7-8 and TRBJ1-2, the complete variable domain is GAGVSQSPRYKVAKRGQDVALRCDPISGHVSLFWYQQALGQGPEFLTYFQNEAQLDKSGLPSDRFFAERPEGSVSTLKIQRTQQEDSAVYLCASSLGQGPSWGYTFGSGTRLTVV.

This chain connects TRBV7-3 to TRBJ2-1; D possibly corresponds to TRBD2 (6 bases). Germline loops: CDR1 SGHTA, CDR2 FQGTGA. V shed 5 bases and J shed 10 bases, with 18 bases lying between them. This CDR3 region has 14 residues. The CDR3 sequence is CASSQDGEAGEQFF. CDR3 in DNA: TGTGCCAGCAGCCAAGATGGGGAGGCAGGGGAGCAGTTCTTC.

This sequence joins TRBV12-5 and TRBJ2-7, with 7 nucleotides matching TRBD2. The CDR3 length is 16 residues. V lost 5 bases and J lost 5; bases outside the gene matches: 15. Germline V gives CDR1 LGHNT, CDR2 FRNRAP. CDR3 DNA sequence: TGTGCTAGTGGTAACCTTGTTAGCGGGTCCTCGGACGAGCAGTACTTC. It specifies CASGNLVSGSSDEQYF.

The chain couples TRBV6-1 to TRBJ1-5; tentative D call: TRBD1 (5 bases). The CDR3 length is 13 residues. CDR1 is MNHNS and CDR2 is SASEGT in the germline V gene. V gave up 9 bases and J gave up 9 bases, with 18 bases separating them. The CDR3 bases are TGTGCCAGTCGTCCCGGGGGACTCGGGCCCCAGCATTTT. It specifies CASRPGGLGPQHF.

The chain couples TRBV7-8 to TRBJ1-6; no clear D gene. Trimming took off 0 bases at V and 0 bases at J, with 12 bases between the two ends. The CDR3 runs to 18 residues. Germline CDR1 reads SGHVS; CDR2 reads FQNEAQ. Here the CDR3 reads CASSLARQQSSYNSPLHF. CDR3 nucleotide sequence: TGTGCCAGCAGCTTAGCGCGGCAGCAAAGCTCCTATAATTCACCCCTCCACTTT.

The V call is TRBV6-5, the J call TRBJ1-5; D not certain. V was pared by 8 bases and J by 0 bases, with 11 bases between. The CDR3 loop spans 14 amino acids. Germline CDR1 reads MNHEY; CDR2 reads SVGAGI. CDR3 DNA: TGTGCCAGCGCCGCGGCATATAGCAATCAGCCCCAGCATTTT. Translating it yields CASAAAYSNQPQHF.

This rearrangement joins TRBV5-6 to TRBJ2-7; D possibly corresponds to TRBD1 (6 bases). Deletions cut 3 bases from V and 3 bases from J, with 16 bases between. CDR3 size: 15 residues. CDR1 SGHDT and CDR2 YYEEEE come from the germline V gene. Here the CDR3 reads CASSSPTTQGYEQYF. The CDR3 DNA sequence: TGTGCCAGCAGCTCGCCCACAACACAGGGCTACGAGCAGTACTTC.

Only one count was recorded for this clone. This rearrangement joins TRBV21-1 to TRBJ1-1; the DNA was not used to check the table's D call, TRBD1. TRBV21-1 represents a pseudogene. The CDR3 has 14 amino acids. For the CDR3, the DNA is TGTGCCAGCAGCAAAGAGACAGGGGGCCCTGAAGCTTTCTTT. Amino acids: CASSKETGGPEAFF.

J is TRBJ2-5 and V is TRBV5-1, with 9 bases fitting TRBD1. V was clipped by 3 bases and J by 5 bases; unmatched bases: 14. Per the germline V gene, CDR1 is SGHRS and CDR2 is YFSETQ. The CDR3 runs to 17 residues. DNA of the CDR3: TGCGCCAGCAGCTCCTCCCCCACAGGGGGCGCGAGGGAGACCCAGTACTTC. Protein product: CASSSSPTGGARETQYF. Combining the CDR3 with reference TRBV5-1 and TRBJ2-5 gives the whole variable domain KAGVTQTPRYLIKTRGQQVTLSCSPISGHRSVSWYQQTPGQGLQFLFEYFSETQRNKGNFPGRFSGRQFSNSRSEMNVSTLELGDSALYLCASSSSPTGGARETQYFGPGTRLLVL.

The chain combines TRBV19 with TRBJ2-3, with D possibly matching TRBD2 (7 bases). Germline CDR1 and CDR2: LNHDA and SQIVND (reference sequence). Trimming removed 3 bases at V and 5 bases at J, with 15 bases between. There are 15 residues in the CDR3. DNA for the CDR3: TGTGCCAGTAGTATTTCTCCGGGGGGCGTAGATACGCAGTATTTT. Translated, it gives CASSISPGGVDTQYF.

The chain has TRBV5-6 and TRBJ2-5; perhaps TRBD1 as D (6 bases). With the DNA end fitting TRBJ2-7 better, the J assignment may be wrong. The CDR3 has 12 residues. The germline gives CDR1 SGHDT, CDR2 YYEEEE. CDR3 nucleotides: TGTGCCAGCAGCTTGACAGGGATCGAGCAGTACTTC. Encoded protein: CASSLTGIEQYF.

The DNA of the CDR3 is TGTGCCAGCACCTGGGGACTAGCGGAAGAGACCCAGTACTTC. Translated, it gives CASTWGLAEETQYF. The chain uses TRBV2 and TRBJ2-5; 11 nucleotides align to TRBD2. Germline assignment: CDR1 SNHLY and CDR2 FYNNEI. This CDR3 is built from 14 residues. The J segment lost 3 bases and the V segment lost 7 bases, leaving 4 bases of the junction unmatched.

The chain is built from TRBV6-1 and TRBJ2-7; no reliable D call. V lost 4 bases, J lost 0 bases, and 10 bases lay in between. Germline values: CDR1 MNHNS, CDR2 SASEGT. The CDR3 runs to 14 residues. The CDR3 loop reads CASSVERSSYEQYF. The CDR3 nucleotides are TGTGCCAGCAGTGTGGAGAGATCCTCCTACGAGCAGTACTTC.